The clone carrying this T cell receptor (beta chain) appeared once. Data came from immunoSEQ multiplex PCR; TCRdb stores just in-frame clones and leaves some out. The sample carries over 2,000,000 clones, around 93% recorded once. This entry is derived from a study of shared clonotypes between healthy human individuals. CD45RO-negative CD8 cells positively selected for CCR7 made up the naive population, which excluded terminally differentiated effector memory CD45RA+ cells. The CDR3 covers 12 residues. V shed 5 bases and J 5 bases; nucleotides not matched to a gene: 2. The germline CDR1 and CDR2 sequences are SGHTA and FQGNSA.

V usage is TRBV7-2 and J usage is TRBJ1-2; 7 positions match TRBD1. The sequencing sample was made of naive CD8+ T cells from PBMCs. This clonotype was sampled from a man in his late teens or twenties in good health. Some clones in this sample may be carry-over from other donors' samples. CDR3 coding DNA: TGTGCCAGCAGCGACAGGGTGTATGGCTACACCTTC. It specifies CASSDRVYGYTF.